This T cell receptor beta chain was captured by sequencing in a study of spatial heterogeneity in lung cancer. Study-wide results and caveats: TCRs found ubiquitously expanded in tumor appeared in blood more at resection than at follow-up.

TCR cDNA molecules each had a unique molecular identifier. A single record per CDR3 protein comes from TCRdb applying MiXCR to the 5' RACE reads. The sample shows about 22,000 distinct CDR3 sequences, around 5.8% of them seen only once. This clonotype showed up just a few times. The antigen is undetermined. Time point reported: sample taken at primary tumor resection. There were around 72 donors, all of them untreated patients with early-stage non-small cell lung cancer. The study sequenced unsorted whole RNA from tumor, nontumor lung or frozen PBMC. This receptor was identified in a male donor with early-stage non-small cell lung cancer. This sample comprised PBMCs, obtained at surgery.

In nucleotides, the CDR3 is TGCGCCAGCAGCTTGGGACTAGTTACGATGAATGAGCAGTTCTTC. This encodes CASSLGLVTMNEQFF. The chain uses TRBV5-1 and TRBJ2-1; TRBD2 might be the D (6 bases). CDR3 length: 15 residues. CDR1 is SGHRS and CDR2 is YFSETQ in the germline V gene. V dropped 0 bases and J dropped 7 bases, with 14 bases sitting between them.